The entry that follows covers one T cell receptor beta chain sequence. Its cognate antigen is unknown. The V segment lost 1 base and the J segment 15 bases; nucleotides outside the gene matches: 8. Germline V CDR1 and CDR2: SGHDN, FVKESK. The CDR3 is 13 amino acids. The sample is drawn from a study of response to subunit inactivated influenza vaccine. TCRdb re-called the RT-PCR reads with MiXCR, one entry per CDR3 protein. The sample records 450,000 to 600,000 distinct CDR3 sequences, 16% being singletons. Whole-study findings and limits: The authors offered the suggestion that each seasonal influenza vaccination recruits few new T cells.

This chain joins TRBV14 and TRBJ2-1, with 8 bases matching TRBD1. The source material was CD4+ T cells sorted from PBMCs, sampled less than 30 months after vaccination. The sequence was obtained from a man between 50 and 69 years old who received an inactivated influenza vaccine. The DNA of the CDR3 is TGTGCCAGCAGCCAAGCAGGGGGCGGTTTTATGTTCTTC. Its translation is CASSQAGGGFMFF.